This T cell receptor (beta chain) was sequenced during a study of early T cells in non-severe SARS-CoV-2 infection (dated by TCRdb to 2020 to 2022). Broadly, across the study: Because TCR sequencing was done on bulk RNA from unsorted whole blood, the alpha and beta chains could not be paired.

This clonotype has only a few counts. Its antigen has not been determined. Per-base qualities were not stored, and no clone one base away is much larger. This was a case-control study nested in a cohort of healthcare workers in London, UK, who had nasopharyngeal swab PCR tests and blood samples taken every week. Healthcare workers were recruited between 23 and 31 March 2020, during the week of the UK lockdown, and were followed weekly for up to about 16 weeks. Summary of the overall study and its limitations: VDJdb matching was skewed toward anti-spike CD8 responses, so virus-specific expansions were likely underestimated and private and CD4 specificities were missed.

The library was prepared using 5' RACE. The sample was run on a NextSeq 500. The TCR library protocol attached unique molecular identifiers to individual cDNA molecules to correct for sequencing error and PCR bias. Both TCR alpha and beta chains were sequenced, and tight co-correlation was observed between alpha and beta sequence abundances in each sample. In the paper's pipeline: Decombinator V4 was used to annotate the V gene, J gene and CDR3 of the TCR sequences. Expanded TCRs were defined as changing significantly between any two time points under a Poisson model with p below 0.0001. Abundances of TCRs were expressed as counts per million after normalisation to the total number of TCRs sequenced in each sample. MAIT TCRs were defined by TRAV1-2 paired with TRAJ12, TRAJ20 or TRAJ33, and iNKT TCRs by TRAV10 paired with TRAJ18. VDJdb, accessed 1 November 2021, was searched for CMV, EBV and SARS-CoV-2 annotated TCRs, with TCRs annotated for multiple antigens excluded. Starting from the raw public reads, TCRdb applied fastp trimming at Q25, assembled clones with MiXCR and retained in-frame beta chains. Here each entry gathers all rows of one CDR3 protein and keeps the most common genes and DNA. TCRdb, rather than the study authors, made the V and J calls. In all, the sample holds roughly 56,000 distinct CDR3 sequences, and about 15% of those were seen once. The leading ten clones occupy roughly 4.3% of the sample.

From the cysteine through the phenylalanine, the CDR3 covers 17 amino acids. The CDR3 DNA has 51 bases and is translated from base 1. V loses 5 bases, J loses 2 bases, and the germline ends lie 21 bases apart. CDR1 and CDR2 are read off the germline V gene as MNHNS and SASEGT. In this chain, TRBV6-1 is recombined with TRBJ1-2; TRBD1 might be the D gene, on 5 matching bases. Sequencing used whole blood, obtained at baseline. The clonotype comes from an adult who was a healthcare worker with PCR-confirmed SARS-CoV-2 infection or an uninfected control (not recorded which). This receptor carries the CDR3 CASSRPGRKDLNYGYTF. DNA sequence: TGTGCCAGCAGTAGACCGGGACGGAAAGACTTGAACTATGGCTACACCTTC.